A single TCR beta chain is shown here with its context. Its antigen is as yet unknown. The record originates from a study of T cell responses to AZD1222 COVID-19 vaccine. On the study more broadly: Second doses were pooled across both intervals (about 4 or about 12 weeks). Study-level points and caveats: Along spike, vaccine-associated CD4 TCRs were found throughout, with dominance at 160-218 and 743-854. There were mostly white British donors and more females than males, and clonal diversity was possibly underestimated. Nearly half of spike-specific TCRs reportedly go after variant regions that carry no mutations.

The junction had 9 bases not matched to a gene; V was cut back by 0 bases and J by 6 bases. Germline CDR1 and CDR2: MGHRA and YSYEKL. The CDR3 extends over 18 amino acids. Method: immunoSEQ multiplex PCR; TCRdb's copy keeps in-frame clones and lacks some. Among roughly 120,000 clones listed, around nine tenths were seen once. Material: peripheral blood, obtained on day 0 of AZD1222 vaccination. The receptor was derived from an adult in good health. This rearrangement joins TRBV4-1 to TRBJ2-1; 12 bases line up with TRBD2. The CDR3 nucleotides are TGCGCCAGCAGCCAAGATCTCCTAGCGGGAGGGGGGCGCAATGAGCAGTTCTTC. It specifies CASSQDLLAGGGRNEQFF.